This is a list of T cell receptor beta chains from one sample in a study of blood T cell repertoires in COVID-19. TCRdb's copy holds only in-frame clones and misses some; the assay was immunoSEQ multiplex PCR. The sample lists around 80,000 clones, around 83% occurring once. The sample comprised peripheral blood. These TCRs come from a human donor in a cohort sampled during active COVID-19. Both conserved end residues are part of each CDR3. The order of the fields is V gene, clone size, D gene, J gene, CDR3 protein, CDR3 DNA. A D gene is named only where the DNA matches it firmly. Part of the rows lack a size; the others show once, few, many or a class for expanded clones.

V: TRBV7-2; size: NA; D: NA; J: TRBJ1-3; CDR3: CASSRSGVGSGNTIYF; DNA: TGTGCCAGCAGCCGTTCCGGGGTGGGCTCTGGAAACACCATATATTTT
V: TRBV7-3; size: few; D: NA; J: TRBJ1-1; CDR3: CASSSRVYTEAFF; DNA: TGTGCCAGCAGCTCCCGGGTGTACACTGAAGCTTTCTTT
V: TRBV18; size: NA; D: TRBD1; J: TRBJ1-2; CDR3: CASSPDRDREYGYTF; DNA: TGTGCCAGCTCACCAGACCGGGACAGGGAGTATGGCTACACCTTC
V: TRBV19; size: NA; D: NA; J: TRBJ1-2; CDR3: CASSTQTSYTF; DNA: TGTGCCAGTAGTACACAGACCAGTTACACCTTC
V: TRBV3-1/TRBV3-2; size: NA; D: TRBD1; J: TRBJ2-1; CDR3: CASSRDRGLYNEQFF; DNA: TGTGCCAGCAGCAGAGACAGGGGGCTTTACAATGAGCAGTTCTTC
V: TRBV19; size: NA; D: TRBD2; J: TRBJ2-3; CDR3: CASSMPSGSTDTQYF; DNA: TGTGCCAGTAGTATGCCTAGCGGGTCCACAGATACGCAGTATTTT
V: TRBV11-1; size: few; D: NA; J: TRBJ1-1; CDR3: CASSLGRPLNTEAFF; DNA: TGTGCCAGCAGCTTGGGGAGGCCCTTGAACACTGAAGCTTTCTTT
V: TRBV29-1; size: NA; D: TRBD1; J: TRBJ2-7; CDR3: CSVEEKRTGGYEQYF; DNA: TGCAGCGTTGAAGAGAAGCGAACAGGGGGCTACGAGCAGTACTTC
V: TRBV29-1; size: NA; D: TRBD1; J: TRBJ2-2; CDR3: CSLGQGGTGELFF; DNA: TGCAGCTTAGGACAGGGTGGGACCGGGGAGCTGTTTTTT
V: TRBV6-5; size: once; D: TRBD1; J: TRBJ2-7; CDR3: CASSYWRQGAGEQYF; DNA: TGTGCCAGCAGTTACTGGAGACAGGGGGCTGGCGAGCAGTACTTC
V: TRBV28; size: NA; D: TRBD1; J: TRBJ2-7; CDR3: CASRGQGSYEQYF; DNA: TGTGCCAGCAGGGGACAGGGTTCCTACGAGCAGTACTTC
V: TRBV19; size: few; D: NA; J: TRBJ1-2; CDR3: CASSISPQASLYGYTF; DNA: TGTGCCAGTAGTATCAGTCCCCAGGCGTCTCTCTATGGCTACACCTTC
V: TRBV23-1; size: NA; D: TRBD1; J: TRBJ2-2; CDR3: CASSQSGTGLNGELFF; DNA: TGCGCCAGCAGTCAATCCGGGACAGGGCTAAACGGGGAGCTGTTTTTT
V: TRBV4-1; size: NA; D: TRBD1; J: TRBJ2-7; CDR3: CASSQGPTGGYEQYF; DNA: TGCGCCAGCAGCCAAGGCCCGACAGGGGGGTACGAGCAGTACTTC
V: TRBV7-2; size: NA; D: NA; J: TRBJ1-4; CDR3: CASSLLGVGEKLFF; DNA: TGTGCCAGCAGCTTACTAGGGGTGGGGGAAAAACTGTTTTTT
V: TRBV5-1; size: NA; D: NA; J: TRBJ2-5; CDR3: CASSSLGGMRQETQYF; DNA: TGCGCCAGCAGCTCGTTAGGGGGAATGCGGCAAGAGACCCAGTACTTC
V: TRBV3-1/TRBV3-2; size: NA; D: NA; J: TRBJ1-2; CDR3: CASSQDRSALYGYTF; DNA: TGTGCCAGCAGCCAAGACAGGTCGGCCCTATATGGCTACACCTTC
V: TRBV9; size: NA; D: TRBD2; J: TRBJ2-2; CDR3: CASSVRTSGGPSGELFF; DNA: TGTGCCAGCAGCGTTAGGACTAGCGGGGGTCCATCGGGGGAGCTGTTTTTT
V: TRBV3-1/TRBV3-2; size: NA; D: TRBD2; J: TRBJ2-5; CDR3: CASSQDTSGGPETQYF; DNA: TGTGCCAGCAGCCAAGATACTAGCGGGGGCCCAGAGACCCAGTACTTC
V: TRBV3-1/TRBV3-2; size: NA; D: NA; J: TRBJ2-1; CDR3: CASSPLRGNEQFF; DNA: TGTGCCAGCAGCCCCCTAAGGGGAAATGAGCAGTTCTTC
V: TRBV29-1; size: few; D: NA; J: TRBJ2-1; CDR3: CSARRAGSVAYNEQFF; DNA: TGCAGCGCTCGAAGAGCGGGCTCCGTTGCCTACAATGAGCAGTTCTTC
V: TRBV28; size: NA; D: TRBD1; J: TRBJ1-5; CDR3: CASSGQGLGNQPQHF; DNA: TGTGCCAGCAGCGGACAGGGCCTGGGCAATCAGCCCCAGCATTTT
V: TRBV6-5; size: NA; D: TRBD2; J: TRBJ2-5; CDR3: CASSMGLAGQETQYF; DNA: TGTGCCAGCAGCATGGGACTAGCGGGACAAGAGACCCAGTACTTC
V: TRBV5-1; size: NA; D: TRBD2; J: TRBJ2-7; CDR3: CASSPGLAGPSSYEQYF; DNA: TGCGCCAGCAGCCCCGGACTAGCGGGCCCAAGCTCCTACGAGCAGTACTTC
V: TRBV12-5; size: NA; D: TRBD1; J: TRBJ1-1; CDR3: CASSKGAVTEAFF; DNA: TGTGCTAGTTCCAAGGGGGCCGTCACTGAAGCTTTCTTT
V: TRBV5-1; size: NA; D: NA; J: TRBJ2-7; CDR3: CASSLEGGDYEQYF; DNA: TGCGCCAGCAGCTTGGAGGGAGGCGACTACGAGCAGTACTTC
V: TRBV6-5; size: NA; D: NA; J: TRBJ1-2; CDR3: CASSPPLGGEDTF; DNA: TGTGCCAGCAGTCCCCCCCTCGGGGGGGAGGACACCTTC
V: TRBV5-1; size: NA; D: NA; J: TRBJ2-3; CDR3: CASSQGSTDTQYF; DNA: TGCGCCAGCAGCCAGGGGAGCACAGATACGCAGTATTTT
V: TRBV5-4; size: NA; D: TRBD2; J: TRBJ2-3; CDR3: CASSLGSGGLRTQYF; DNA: TGTGCCAGCAGCTTAGGGAGCGGGGGGCTGAGGACGCAGTATTTT
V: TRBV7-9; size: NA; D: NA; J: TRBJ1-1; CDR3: CASSSSGSNTEAFF; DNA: TGTGCCAGCAGCTCCTCCGGGTCCAACACTGAAGCTTTCTTT
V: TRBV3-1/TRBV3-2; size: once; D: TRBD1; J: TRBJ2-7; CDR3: CASSQTGDEQYF; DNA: TGTGCCAGCAGCCAAACAGGGGACGAGCAGTACTTC
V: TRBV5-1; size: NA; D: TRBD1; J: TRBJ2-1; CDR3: CASRAGTGGGEQFF; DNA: TGCGCCAGCAGAGCCGGGACAGGGGGAGGTGAGCAGTTCTTC
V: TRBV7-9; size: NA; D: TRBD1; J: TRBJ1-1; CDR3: CASSRTGGSGTEAFF; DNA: TGTGCCAGCAGCCGGACAGGGGGCTCTGGCACTGAAGCTTTCTTT
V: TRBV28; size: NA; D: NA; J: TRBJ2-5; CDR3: CASSLPGSYQETQYF; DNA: TGTGCCAGCAGTTTACCGGGGTCGTACCAAGAGACCCAGTACTTC
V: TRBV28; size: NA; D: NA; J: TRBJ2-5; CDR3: CASSATGLETQYF; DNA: TGTGCCAGCAGTGCAACAGGGTTGGAGACCCAGTACTTC
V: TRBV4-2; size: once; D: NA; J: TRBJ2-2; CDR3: CASSQEDSSTGELFF; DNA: TGTGCCAGCAGCCAAGAGGACAGTTCCACCGGGGAGCTGTTTTTT
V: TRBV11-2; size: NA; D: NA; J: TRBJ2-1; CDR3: CASTPQKRSLVVLNEQFF; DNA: TGTGCCAGCACCCCTCAAAAAAGGTCGCTAGTAGTTCTCAATGAGCAGTTCTTC
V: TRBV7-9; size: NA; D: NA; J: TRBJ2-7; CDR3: CASTQGHPYEQYF; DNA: TGTGCCAGCACCCAGGGACATCCCTACGAGCAGTACTTC
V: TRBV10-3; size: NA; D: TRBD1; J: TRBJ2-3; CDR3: CAITDSRGGLDTQYF; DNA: TGTGCCATCACCGACTCGAGAGGGGGCTTAGATACGCAGTATTTT
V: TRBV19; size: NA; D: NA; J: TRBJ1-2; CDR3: CASSRAGRLSYGYTF; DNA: TGTGCCAGTAGTAGGGCGGGACGGCTGTCCTATGGCTACACCTTC
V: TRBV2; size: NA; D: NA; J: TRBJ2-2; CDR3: CASSEQGSLNTGELFF; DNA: TGTGCCAGCAGTGAGCAGGGGTCGTTGAACACCGGGGAGCTGTTTTTT
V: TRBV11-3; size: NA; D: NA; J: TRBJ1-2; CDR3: CASSQGQGGFYGYTF; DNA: TGTGCCAGCAGCCAGGGGCAGGGCGGCTTCTATGGCTACACCTTC
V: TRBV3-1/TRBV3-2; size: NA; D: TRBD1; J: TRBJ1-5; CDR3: CASSQEPGGLSNQPQHF; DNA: TGTGCCAGCAGCCAAGAGCCAGGGGGCCTTAGCAATCAGCCCCAGCATTTT
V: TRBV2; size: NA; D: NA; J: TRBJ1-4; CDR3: CAISQDIDATNEKLFF; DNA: TGTGCCATTTCCCAGGACATTGACGCAACTAATGAAAAACTGTTTTTT
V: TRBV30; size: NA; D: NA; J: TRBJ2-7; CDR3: CAWSRSGFTYEQYF; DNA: TGTGCCTGGAGCCGGTCCGGGTTCACCTACGAGCAGTACTTC
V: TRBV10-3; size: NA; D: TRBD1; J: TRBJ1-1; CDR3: CAISESYGQGLEAFF; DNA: TGTGCCATCAGCGAAAGTTACGGACAGGGGCTTGAAGCTTTCTTT
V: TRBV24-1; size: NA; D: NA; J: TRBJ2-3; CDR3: CATSDRRDTDTQYF; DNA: TGTGCCACCAGTGACCGCAGGGACACAGATACGCAGTATTTT
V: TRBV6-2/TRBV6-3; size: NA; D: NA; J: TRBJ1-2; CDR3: CASSYRQEGGYTF; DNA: TGTGCCAGCAGTTACAGACAGGAAGGTGGCTACACCTTC
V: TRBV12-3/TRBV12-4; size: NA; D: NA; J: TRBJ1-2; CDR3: CASSSGPRGGYTF; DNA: TGTGCCAGCAGTTCCGGGCCCCGAGGGGGCTACACCTTC
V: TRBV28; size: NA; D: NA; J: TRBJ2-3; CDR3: CASSFVAGTDTQYF; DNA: TGTGCCAGCAGTTTCGTCGCGGGAACAGATACGCAGTATTTT
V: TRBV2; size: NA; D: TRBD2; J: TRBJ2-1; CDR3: CASREGPSNEQFF; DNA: TGTGCATCCCGGGAGGGTCCCTCCAATGAGCAGTTCTTC
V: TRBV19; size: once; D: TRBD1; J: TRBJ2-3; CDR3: CASSRQGFADTQYF; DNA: TGTGCCAGTAGTCGACAGGGTTTTGCAGATACGCAGTATTTT
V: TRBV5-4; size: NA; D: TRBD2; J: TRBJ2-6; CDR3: CASSLGTSGGLSGANVLTF; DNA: TGTGCCAGCAGCTTGGGGACTAGCGGCGGGCTCTCTGGGGCCAACGTCCTGACTTTC
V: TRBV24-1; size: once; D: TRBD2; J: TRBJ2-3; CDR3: CATSDPLAGFTDTQYF; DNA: TGTGCCACCAGTGACCCACTAGCGGGGTTCACAGATACGCAGTATTTT
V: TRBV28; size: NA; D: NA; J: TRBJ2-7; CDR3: CASRTGGAGVPHEQYF; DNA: TGTGCCAGCCGCACTGGGGGGGCAGGGGTCCCACACGAGCAGTACTTC
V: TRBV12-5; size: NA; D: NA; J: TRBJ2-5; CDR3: CASGLRSGPSQETQYF; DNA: TGTGCTAGTGGTTTACGCTCAGGGCCCAGCCAAGAGACCCAGTACTTC
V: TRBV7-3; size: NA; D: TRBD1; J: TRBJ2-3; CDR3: CASSSKTGPDTQYF; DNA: TGTGCCAGCAGCTCTAAGACAGGGCCAGATACGCAGTATTTT
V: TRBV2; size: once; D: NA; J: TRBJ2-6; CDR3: CASSFSSGANVLTF; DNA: TGTGCCAGCAGTTTCAGCTCTGGGGCCAACGTCCTGACTTTC